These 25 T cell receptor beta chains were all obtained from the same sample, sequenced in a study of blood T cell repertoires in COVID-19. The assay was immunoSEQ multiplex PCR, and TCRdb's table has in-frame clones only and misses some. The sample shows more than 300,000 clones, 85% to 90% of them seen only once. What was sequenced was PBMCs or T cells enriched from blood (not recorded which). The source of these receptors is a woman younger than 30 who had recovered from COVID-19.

The CDR3 nucleotides are TGTGCCAGCAGCCAAGATCGGGGTAGCTGGTACGAGCAGTACTTC. Its protein product is CASSQDRGSWYEQYF. The chain uses TRBV4-2 and TRBJ2-7; D might be TRBD2 (5 bases). The CDR3 extends over 15 amino acids. Trimming cost V 0 bases and J 4 bases, with 13 bases left between them. Germline values: CDR1 LGHNA, CDR2 YNFKEQ.

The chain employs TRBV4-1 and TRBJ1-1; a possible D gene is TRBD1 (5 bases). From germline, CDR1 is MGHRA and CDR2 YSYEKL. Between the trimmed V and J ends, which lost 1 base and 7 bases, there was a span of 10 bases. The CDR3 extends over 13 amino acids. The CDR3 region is CASSQAGLVEAFF. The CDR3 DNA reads TGCGCCAGCAGCCAAGCAGGGTTGGTTGAAGCTTTCTTT.

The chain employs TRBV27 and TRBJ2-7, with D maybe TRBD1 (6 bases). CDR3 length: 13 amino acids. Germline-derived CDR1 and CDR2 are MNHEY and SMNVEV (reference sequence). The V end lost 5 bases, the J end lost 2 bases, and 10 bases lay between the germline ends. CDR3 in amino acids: CASSPGVAYEQYF. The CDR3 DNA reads TGTGCCAGCAGTCCAGGGGTTGCCTACGAGCAGTACTTC.

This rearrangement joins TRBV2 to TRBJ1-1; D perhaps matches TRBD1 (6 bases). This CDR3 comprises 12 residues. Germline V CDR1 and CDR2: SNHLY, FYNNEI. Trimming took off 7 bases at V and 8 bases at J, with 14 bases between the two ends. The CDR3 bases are TGTGCCAGCAAGCGGGAGGGACAAGAAGCTTTCTTT. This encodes CASKREGQEAFF.

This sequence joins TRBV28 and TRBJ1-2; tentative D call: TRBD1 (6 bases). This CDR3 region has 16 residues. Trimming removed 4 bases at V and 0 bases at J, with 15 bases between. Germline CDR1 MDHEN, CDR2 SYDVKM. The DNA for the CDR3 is TGTGCCAGCAGTTCAGGGGACCGAAAACCTAACTATGGCTACACCTTC. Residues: CASSSGDRKPNYGYTF.

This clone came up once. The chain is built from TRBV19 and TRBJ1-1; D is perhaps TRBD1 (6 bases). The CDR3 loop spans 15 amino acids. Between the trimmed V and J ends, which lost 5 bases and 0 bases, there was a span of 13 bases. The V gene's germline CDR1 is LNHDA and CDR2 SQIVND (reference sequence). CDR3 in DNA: TGTGCCAGTAGTTTAACAGGGTATATGAACACTGAAGCTTTCTTT. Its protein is CASSLTGYMNTEAFF. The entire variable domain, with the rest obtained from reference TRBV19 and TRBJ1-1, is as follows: DGGITQSPKYLFRKEGQNVTLSCEQNLNHDAMYWYRQDPGQGLRLIYYSQIVNDFQKGDIAEGYSVSREKKESFPLTVTSAQKNPTAFYLCASSLTGYMNTEAFFGQGTRLTVV.

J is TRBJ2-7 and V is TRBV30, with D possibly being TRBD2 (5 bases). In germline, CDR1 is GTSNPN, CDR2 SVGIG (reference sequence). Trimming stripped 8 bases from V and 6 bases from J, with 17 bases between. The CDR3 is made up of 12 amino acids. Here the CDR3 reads CARREYGGEQYF. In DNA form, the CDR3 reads TGTGCCCGTAGAGAGTACGGAGGCGAGCAGTACTTC.

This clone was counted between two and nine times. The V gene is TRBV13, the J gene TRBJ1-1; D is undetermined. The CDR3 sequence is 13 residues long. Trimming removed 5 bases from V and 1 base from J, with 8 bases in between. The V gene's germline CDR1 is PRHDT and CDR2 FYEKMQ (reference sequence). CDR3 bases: TGTGCCAGCAGCCTTTCAGGGAACACTGAAGCTTTCTTT. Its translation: CASSLSGNTEAFF.

CDR3 bases: TGCGCCAGCAGCTTGACAGGGAGTATAGCCGGGGAGCTGTTTTTT. Translation: CASSLTGSIAGELFF. V is TRBV5-1 and J is TRBJ2-2; tentatively, D is TRBD1 (6 bases). Germline CDR1 and CDR2: SGHRS and YFSETQ. CDR3 size: 15 residues. V lost 1 base and J lost 6, with 13 bases in between. The full variable domain, in which reference TRBV5-1 and TRBJ2-2 provide the parts outside the CDR3, is KAGVTQTPRYLIKTRGQQVTLSCSPISGHRSVSWYQQTPGQGLQFLFEYFSETQRNKGNFPGRFSGRQFSNSRSEMNVSTLELGDSALYLCASSLTGSIAGELFFGEGSRLTVL.

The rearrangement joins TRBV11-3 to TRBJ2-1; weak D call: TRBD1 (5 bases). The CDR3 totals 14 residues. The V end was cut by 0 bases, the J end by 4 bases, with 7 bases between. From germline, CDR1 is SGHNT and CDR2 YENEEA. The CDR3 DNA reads TGTGCCAGCAGCTTAGATGACAGTTACAATGAGCAGTTCTTC. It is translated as CASSLDDSYNEQFF.

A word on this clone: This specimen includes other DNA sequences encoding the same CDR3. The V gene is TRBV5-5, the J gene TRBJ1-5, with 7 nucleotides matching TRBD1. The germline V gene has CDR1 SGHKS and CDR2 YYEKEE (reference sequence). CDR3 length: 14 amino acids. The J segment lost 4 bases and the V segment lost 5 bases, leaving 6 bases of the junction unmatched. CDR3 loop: CASSRDSSNQPQHF. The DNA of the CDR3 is TGTGCCAGCAGTCGGGACAGCTCAAATCAGCCCCAGCATTTT.

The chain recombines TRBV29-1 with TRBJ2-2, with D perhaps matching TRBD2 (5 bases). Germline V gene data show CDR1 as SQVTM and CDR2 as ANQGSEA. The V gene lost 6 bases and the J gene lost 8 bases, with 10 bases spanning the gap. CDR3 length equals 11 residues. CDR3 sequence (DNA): TGCAGCGTGGAGAGCGGTGGGGAGCTGTTTTTT. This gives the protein CSVESGGELFF.

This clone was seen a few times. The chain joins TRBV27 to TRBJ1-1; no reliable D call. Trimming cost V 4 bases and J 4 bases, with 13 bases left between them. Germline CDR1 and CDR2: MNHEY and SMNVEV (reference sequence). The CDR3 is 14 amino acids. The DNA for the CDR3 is TGTGCCAGCAGTTCCGCCCGACGGAGCACTGAAGCTTTCTTT. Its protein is CASSSARRSTEAFF.

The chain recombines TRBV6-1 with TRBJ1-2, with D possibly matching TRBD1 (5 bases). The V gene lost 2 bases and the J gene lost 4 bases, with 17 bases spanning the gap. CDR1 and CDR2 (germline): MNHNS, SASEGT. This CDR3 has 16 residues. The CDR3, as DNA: TGTGCCAGCAGTGAACTGGGGCGAGGACACCTCTATGGCTACACCTTC. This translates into CASSELGRGHLYGYTF.

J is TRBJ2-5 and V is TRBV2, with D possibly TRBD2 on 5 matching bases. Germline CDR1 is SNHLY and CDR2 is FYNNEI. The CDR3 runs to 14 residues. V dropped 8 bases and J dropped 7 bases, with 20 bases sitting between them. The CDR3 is CASSLGLPEGTQYF. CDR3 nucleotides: TGTGCCAGCTCCCTAGGGCTCCCAGAGGGGACCCAGTACTTC.

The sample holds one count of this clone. CDR3 region: CASSPPGQGAREQYF. CDR3 bases: TGTGCCAGCAGTCCACCGGGACAGGGGGCAAGGGAGCAGTACTTC. The chain is built from TRBV28 and TRBJ2-7, with 12 bases identical to TRBD1. This CDR3 has 15 residues. Germline CDR1 MDHEN, CDR2 SYDVKM. V shed 5 bases and J 7 bases; nucleotides not matched to a gene: 9. Variable domain in full (rest from reference TRBV28 and TRBJ2-7): DVKVTQSSRYLVKRTGEKVFLECVQDMDHENMFWYRQDPGLGLRLIYFSYDVKMKEKGDIPEGYSVSREKKERFSLILESASTNQTSMYLCASSPPGQGAREQYFGPGTRLTVT.

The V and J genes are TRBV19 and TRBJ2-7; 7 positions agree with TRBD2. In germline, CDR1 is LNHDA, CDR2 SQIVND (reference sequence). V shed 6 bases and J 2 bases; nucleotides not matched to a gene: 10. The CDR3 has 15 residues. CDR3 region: CASRTTASGTYEQYF. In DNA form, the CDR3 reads TGTGCCAGTAGGACGACCGCTAGCGGAACCTACGAGCAGTACTTC.

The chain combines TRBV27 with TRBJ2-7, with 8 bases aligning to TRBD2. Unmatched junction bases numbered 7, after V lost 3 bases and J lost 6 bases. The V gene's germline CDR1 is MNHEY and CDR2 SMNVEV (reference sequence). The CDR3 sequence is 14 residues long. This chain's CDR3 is CASSLGTSGSEQYF. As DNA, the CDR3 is TGTGCCAGCAGTTTGGGGACTAGTGGTAGCGAGCAGTACTTC.

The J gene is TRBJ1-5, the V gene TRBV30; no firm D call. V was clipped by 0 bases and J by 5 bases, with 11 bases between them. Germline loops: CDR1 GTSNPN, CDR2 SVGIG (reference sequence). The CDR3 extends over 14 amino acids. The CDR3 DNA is TGTGCCTGGAGTGTCGGGTCGGAGGATCAGCCCCAGCATTTT. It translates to CAWSVGSEDQPQHF.

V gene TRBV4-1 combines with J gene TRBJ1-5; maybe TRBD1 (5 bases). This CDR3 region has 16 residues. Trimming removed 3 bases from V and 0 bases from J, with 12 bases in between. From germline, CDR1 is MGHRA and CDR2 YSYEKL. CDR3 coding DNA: TGCGCCAGCAGCCATCTTACAGGAGTTAGCAATCAGCCCCAGCATTTT. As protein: CASSHLTGVSNQPQHF.

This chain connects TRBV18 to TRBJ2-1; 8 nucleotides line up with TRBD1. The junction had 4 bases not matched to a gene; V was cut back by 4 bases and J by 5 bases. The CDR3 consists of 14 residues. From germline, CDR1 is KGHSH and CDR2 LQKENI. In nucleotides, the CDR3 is TGTGCCAGCTCACGACAGGGGATGGACAATGAGCAGTTCTTC. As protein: CASSRQGMDNEQFF. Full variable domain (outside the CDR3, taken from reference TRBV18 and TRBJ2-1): NAGVMQNPRHLVRRRGQEARLRCSPMKGHSHVYWYRQLPEEGLKFMVYLQKENIIDESGMPKERFSAEFPKEGPSILRIQQVVRGDSAAYFCASSRQGMDNEQFFGPGTRLTVL.

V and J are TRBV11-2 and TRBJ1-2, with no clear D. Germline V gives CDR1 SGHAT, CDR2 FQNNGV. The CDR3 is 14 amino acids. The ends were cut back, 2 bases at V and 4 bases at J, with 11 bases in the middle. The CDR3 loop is CASSLQGGGYGYTF. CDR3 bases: TGTGCCAGCAGCTTACAAGGAGGCGGCTATGGCTACACCTTC.

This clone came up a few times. The CDR3 reads CASSYGQLLHSEQFF. The CDR3 DNA reads as TGTGCCAGCAGTTACGGACAGCTTCTACATAGTGAGCAGTTCTTC. This chain links TRBV6-5 with TRBJ2-1, with D possibly matching TRBD1 (6 bases). V gave up 2 bases and J gave up 9 bases, with 17 bases separating them. Germline assignment: CDR1 MNHEY and CDR2 SVGAGI. This CDR3 has 15 amino acids.

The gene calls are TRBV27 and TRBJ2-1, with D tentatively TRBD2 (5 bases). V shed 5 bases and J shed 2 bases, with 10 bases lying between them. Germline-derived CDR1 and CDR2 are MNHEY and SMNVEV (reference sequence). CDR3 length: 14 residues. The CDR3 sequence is CASSPGGTYNEQFF. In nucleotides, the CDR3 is TGTGCCAGCAGTCCAGGAGGAACCTACAATGAGCAGTTCTTC.

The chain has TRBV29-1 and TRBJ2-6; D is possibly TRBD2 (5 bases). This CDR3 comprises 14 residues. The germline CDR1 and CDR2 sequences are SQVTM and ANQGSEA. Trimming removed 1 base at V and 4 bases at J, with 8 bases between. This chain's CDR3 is CSVEGGNGANVLTF. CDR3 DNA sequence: TGCAGCGTTGAAGGAGGGAACGGGGCCAACGTCCTGACTTTC.